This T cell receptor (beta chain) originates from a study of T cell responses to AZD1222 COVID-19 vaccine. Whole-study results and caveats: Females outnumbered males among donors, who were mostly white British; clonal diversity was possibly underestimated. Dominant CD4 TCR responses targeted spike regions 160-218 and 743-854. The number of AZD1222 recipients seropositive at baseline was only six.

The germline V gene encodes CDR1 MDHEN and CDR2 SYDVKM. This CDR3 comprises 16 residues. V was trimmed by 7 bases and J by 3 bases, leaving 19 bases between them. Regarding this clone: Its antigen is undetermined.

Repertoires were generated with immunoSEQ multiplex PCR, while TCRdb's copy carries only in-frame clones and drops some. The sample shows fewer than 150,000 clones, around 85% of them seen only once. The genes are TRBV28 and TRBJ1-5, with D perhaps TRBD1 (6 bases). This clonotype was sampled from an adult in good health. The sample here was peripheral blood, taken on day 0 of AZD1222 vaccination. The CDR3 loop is CASTLDRSRFNQPQHF. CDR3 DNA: TGTGCCAGCACCCTGGACAGAAGCAGATTCAATCAGCCCCAGCATTTT.